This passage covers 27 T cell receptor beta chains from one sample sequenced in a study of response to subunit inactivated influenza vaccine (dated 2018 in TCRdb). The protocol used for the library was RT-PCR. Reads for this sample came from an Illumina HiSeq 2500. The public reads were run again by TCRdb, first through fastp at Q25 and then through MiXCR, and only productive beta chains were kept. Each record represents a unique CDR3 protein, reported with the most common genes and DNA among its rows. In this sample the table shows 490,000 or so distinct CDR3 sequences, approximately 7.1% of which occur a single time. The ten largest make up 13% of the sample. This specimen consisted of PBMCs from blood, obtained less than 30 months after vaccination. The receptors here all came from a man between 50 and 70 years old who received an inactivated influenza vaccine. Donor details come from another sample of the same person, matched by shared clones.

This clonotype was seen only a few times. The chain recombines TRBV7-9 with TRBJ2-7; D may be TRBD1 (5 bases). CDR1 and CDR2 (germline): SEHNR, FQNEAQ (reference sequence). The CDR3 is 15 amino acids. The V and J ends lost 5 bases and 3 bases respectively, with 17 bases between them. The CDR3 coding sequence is TGTGCCAGCAGCCGCCAGGTAGGGGCCGACTACGAGCAGTACTTC. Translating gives CASSRQVGADYEQYF.

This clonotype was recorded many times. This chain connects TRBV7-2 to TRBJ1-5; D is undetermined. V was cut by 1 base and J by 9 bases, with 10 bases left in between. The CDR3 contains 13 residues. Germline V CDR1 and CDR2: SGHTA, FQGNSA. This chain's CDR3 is CASSLVDGRPQHF. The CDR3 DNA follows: TGTGCCAGCAGCTTAGTAGACGGTAGGCCCCAGCATTTT.

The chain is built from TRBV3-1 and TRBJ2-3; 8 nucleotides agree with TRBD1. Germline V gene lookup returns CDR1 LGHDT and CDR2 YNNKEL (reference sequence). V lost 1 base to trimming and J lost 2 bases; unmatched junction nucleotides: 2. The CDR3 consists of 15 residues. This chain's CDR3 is CASSQGDRTTDTQYF. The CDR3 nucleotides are TGTGCCAGCAGCCAAGGGGACAGGACCACAGATACGCAGTATTTT.

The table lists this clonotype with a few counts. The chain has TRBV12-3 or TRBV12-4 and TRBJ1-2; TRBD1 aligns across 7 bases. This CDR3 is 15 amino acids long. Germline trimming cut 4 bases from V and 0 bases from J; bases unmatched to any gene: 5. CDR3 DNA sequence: TGTGCCAGCAGTTCTCAACAGGGGACTAACTATGGCTACACCTTC. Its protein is CASSSQQGTNYGYTF.

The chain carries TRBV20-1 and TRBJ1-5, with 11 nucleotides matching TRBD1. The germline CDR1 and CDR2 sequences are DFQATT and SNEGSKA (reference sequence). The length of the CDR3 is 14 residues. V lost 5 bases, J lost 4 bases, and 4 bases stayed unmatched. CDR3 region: CSAGTGGKNQPQHF. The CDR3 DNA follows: TGCAGTGCTGGGACAGGGGGTAAGAATCAGCCCCAGCATTTT.

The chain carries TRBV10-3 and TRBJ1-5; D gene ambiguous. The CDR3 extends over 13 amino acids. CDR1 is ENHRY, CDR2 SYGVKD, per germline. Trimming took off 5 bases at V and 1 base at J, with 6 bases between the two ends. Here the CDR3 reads CAISLGSNQPQHF. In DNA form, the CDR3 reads TGTGCCATCAGTCTGGGGAGCAATCAGCCCCAGCATTTT.

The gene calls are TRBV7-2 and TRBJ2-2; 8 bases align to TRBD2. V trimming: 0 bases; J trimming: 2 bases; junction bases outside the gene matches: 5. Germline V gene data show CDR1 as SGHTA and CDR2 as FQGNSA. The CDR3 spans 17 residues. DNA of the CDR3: TGTGCCAGCAGCTTAGCGCTTAGCGGGACCAACACCGGGGAGCTGTTTTTT. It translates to CASSLALSGTNTGELFF.

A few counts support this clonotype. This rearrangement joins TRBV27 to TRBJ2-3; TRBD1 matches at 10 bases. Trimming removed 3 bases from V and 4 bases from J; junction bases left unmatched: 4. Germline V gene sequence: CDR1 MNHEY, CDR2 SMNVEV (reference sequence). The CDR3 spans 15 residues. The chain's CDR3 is CASSLEGTGADTQYF. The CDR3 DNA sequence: TGTGCCAGCAGTTTGGAAGGGACAGGGGCAGATACGCAGTATTTT.

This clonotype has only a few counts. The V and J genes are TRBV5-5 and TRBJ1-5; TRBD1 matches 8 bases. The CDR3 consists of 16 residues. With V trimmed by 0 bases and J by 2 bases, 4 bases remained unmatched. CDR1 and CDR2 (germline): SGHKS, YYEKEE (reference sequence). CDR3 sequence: CASSLEQGAGNQPQHF. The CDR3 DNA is TGTGCCAGCAGCTTGGAGCAGGGGGCCGGCAATCAGCCCCAGCATTTT. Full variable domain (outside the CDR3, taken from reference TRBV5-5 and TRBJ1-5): DAGVTQSPTHLIKTRGQQVTLRCSPISGHKSVSWYQQVLGQGPQFIFQYYEKEERGRGNFPDRFSARQFPNYSSELNVNALLLGDSALYLCASSLEQGAGNQPQHFGDGTRLSIL.

This CDR3 reads CASSLLAGFRNEQFF. The CDR3 bases are TGTGCCAGCAGCTTACTAGCGGGGTTTCGCAATGAGCAGTTCTTC. V and J are TRBV11-3 and TRBJ2-1, with TRBD2 identical over 9 bases. The length of the CDR3 is 15 residues. Germline V lookup: CDR1 SGHNT, CDR2 YENEEA. V was clipped by 2 bases and J by 6 bases; unmatched bases: 5.

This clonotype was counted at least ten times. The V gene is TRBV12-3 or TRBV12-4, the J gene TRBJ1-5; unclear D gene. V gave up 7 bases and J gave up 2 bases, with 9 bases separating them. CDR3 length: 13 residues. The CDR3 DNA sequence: TGTGCCAGCACCACCGGGGGCAATCAGCCCCAGCATTTT. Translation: CASTTGGNQPQHF.

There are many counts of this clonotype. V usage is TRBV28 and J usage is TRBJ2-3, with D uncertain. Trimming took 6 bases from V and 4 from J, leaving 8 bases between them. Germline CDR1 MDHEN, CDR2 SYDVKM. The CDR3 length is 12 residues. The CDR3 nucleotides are TGTGCCAGCAGCCTGTCGTCAGATACGCAGTATTTT. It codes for CASSLSSDTQYF.

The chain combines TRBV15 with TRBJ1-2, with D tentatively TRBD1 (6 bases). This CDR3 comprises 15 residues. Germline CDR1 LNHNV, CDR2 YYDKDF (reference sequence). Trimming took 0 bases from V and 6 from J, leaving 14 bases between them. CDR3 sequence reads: CATSRDYRELHGYTF. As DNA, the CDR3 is TGTGCCACCAGCAGAGACTACAGGGAGCTGCATGGCTACACCTTC.

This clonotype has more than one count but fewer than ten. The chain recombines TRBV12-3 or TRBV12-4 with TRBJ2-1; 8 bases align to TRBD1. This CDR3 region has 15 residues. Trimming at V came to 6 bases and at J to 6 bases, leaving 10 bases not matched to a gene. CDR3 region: CASSLRDRKINEQFF. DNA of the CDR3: TGTGCCAGCAGCCTCAGGGACAGGAAAATCAATGAGCAGTTCTTC.

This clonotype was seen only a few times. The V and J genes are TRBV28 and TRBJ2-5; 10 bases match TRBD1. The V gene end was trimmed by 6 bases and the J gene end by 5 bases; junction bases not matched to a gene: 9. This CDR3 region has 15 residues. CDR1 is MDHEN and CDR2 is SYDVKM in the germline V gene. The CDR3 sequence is CASRPDRGRVETQYF. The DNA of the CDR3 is TGTGCCAGCAGGCCAGACAGGGGGCGCGTTGAGACCCAGTACTTC.

CDR3 nucleotide sequence: TGTGCCAGCACCCCCAGGGGGATAGATTCGAACACCGGGGAGCTGTTTTTT. Its protein product is CASTPRGIDSNTGELFF. V gene TRBV27 combines with J gene TRBJ2-2, with 7 bases that match TRBD1. The CDR3 covers 17 residues. The trim removed 7 bases at V and 0 bases at J, leaving 11 bases unmatched. Germline CDR1 MNHEY, CDR2 SMNVEV (reference sequence).

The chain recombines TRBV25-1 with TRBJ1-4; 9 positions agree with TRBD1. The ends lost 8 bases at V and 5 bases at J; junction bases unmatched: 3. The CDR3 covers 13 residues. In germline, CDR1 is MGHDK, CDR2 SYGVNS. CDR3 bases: TGTGCCAGCCCGGGACAGGGCAATGAAAAACTGTTTTTT. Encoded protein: CASPGQGNEKLFF.

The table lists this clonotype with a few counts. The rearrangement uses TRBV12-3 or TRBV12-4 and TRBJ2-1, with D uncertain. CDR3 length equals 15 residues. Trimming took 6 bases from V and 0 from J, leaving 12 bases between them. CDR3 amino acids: CASRVSLSSYNEQFF. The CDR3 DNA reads TGTGCCAGCAGAGTATCCTTGAGCTCCTACAATGAGCAGTTCTTC.

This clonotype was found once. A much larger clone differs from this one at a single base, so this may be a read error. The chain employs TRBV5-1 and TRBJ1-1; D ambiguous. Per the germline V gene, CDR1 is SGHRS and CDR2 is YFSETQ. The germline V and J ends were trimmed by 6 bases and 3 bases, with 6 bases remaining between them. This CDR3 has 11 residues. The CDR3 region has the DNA TGCGCCAGCAACTCCGACACTGAAGCTTTCTTT. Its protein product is CASNSDTEAFF.

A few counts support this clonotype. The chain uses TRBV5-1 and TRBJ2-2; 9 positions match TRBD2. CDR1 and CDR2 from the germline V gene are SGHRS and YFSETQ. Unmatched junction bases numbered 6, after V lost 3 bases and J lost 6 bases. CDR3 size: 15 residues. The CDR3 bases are TGCGCCAGCAGCTCCGCCCGCGGGGGGGCCGGGGAGCTGTTTTTT. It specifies CASSSARGGAGELFF.

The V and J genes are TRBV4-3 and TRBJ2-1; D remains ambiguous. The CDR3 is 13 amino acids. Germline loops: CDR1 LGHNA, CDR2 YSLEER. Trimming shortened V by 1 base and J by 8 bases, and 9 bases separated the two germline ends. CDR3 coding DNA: TGCGCCAGCAGCCAAGGAAGGGTCTATGAGCAGTTCTTC. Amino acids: CASSQGRVYEQFF.

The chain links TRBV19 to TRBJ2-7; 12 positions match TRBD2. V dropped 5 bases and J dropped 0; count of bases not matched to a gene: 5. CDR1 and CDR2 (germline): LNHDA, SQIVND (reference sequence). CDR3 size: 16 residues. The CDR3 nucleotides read TGTGCCAGTAGTCTCGGGGGACTAGCGGGCTCCTACGAGCAGTACTTC. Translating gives CASSLGGLAGSYEQYF. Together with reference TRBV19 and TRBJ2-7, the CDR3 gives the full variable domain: DGGITQSPKYLFRKEGQNVTLSCEQNLNHDAMYWYRQDPGQGLRLIYYSQIVNDFQKGDIAEGYSVSREKKESFPLTVTSAQKNPTAFYLCASSLGGLAGSYEQYFGPGTRLTVT.

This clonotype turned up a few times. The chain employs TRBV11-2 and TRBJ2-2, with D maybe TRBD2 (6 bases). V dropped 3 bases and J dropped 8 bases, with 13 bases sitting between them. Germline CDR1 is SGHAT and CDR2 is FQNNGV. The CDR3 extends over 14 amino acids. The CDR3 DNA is TGTGCCAGCAGCTTTGCTGTCGGGAGTGGGGAGCTGTTTTTT. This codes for CASSFAVGSGELFF.

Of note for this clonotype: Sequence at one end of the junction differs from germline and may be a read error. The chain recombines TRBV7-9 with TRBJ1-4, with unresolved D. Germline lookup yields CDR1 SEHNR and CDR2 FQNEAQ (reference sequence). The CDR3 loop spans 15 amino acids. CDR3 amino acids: CAGSTVGSGTEKLFF. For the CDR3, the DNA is TGTGCCGGCAGCACCGTCGGGAGTGGAACTGAAAAACTGTTTTTT.

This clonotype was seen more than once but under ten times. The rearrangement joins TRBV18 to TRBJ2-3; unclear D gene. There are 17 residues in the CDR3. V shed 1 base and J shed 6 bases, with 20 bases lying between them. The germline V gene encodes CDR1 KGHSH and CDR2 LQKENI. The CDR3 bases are TGTGCCAGCTCACCACTTAGGTCTGCACAGAGAACGGATACGCAGTATTTT. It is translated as CASSPLRSAQRTDTQYF.

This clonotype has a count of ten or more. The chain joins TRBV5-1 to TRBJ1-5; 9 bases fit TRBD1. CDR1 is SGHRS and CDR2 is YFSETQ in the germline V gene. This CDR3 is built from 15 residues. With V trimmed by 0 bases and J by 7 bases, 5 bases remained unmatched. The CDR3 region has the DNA TGCGCCAGCAGCTTGGCGGGACAGGGAGGGCAGCCCCAGCATTTT. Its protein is CASSLAGQGGQPQHF.

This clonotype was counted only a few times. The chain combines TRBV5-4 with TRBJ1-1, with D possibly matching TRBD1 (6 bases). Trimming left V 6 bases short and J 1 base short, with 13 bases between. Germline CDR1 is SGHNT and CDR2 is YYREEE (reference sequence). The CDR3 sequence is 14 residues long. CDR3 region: CASNTGYSNTEAFF. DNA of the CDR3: TGTGCCAGCAATACAGGGTATTCGAACACTGAAGCTTTCTTT.